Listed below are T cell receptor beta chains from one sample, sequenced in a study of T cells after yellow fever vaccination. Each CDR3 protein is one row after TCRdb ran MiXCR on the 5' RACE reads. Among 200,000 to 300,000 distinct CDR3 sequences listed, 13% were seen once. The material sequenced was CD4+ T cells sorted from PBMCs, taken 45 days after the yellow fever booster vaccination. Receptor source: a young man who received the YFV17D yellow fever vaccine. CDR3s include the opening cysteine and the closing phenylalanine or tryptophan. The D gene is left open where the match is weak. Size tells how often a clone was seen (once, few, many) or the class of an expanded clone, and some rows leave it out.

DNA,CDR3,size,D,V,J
TGTGCCATCAGTTTAATCCCTTTGGGGGCTAGAGGGGCAGATACGCAGTATTTT,CAISLIPLGARGADTQYF,few,-,TRBV12-3/TRBV12-4,TRBJ2-3
TGCAGTGCTAGCGGGATGAGCTCCTACAATGAGCAGTTCTTC,CSASGMSSYNEQFF,-,-,TRBV20-1,TRBJ2-1
TGTGCCACAGAAAGGGGGACCGGGGAGCTGTTTTTT,CATERGTGELFF,few,-,TRBV7-9,TRBJ2-2
TGCAGTGCTAGAGGTTCGCCTAGCGGGAGAATTGTAGATACGCAGTATTTT,CSARGSPSGRIVDTQYF,-,TRBD2,TRBV20-1,TRBJ2-3
TGTGCCAGCAGTTTCCCCGGAGAGGGAGCTTTCTTT,CASSFPGEGAFF,few,-,TRBV12-3/TRBV12-4,TRBJ1-1
TGCGCCAGCAGTCCCGGGACTAGCGCAGATACGCAGTATTTT,CASSPGTSADTQYF,many,TRBD2,TRBV5-1,TRBJ2-3
TGTGCCAGCAGCTTAGGCCCACCGACCGAGCAGTACTTC,CASSLGPPTEQYF,-,-,TRBV7-8,TRBJ2-7
TGTGCCAGCAGTCCTAGAGCGGGGCACTCCTACGAGCAGTACTTC,CASSPRAGHSYEQYF,few,TRBD2,TRBV12-3/TRBV12-4,TRBJ2-7
TGTGCCAGCACCTGGGACGGAGGGACTAGACCATACGAGCAGTACTTC,CASTWDGGTRPYEQYF,many,TRBD2,TRBV6-2/TRBV6-3,TRBJ2-7
TGTGCCAGTAGTCCGCGTGCAGGGGGCAATCAGCCCCAGCATTTT,CASSPRAGGNQPQHF,few,-,TRBV19,TRBJ1-5
TGTGCCAGCAGTTTCGTCAAGCGGAACAACGAGCAGTACTTC,CASSFVKRNNEQYF,-,-,TRBV6-2/TRBV6-3,TRBJ2-7
TGTGCCAGCACGGGGCAGGGGCAATTC,CASTGQGQF,-,-,TRBV28,TRBJ2-7
TGTGCCAGCAGCGTAGGACTAGCGGGGAGCACCGGGGAGCTGTTTTTT,CASSVGLAGSTGELFF,few,TRBD2,TRBV9,TRBJ2-2
TGTGCCAGCAGCTTAGATCTAGCGGGAGGGCCCTACGAGCAGTACTTC,CASSLDLAGGPYEQYF,-,TRBD2,TRBV11-2,TRBJ2-7
TGTGCCATCAGTATAGACAAGAACACTGAAGCTTTCTTT,CAISIDKNTEAFF,many,-,TRBV10-3,TRBJ1-1
TGTGCCAGCAGTGAATCAGCCGGGGGGCCACCCCTCCACTTT,CASSESAGGPPLHF,few,-,TRBV2,TRBJ1-6
TGTGCCAGCAGTCGATTAGCGGGGACAAGGGACAATGAGCAGTTCTTC,CASSRLAGTRDNEQFF,-,TRBD2,TRBV3-1,TRBJ2-1
TGTGCCAGCACTAGTAGCCCTAAGACCCTTGAGCAGTTCTTC,CASTSSPKTLEQFF,-,-,TRBV6-2/TRBV6-3,TRBJ2-1
TGCAGCGTTGGGACAGGGGTGTCTTACGAGCAGTACTTC,CSVGTGVSYEQYF,-,TRBD1,TRBV29-1,TRBJ2-7
TGCGCCAGCAGCCAAGAGCCCGGGGGCGACGTTAGGGAGCTGTTTTTT,CASSQEPGGDVRELFF,few,-,TRBV4-3,TRBJ2-2
TGCAGTGCTACCCGACTGGGGAATGAGCAGTTCTTC,CSATRLGNEQFF,few,-,TRBV20-1,TRBJ2-1
TGCAGTGCTAGAGCAGCTAGCGGCCAAGAGACCCAGTACTTC,CSARAASGQETQYF,few,TRBD2,TRBV20-1,TRBJ2-5
TGTGCCAGCAGTTATGACAGCACCTATGGCTACACCTTC,CASSYDSTYGYTF,-,-,TRBV12-3/TRBV12-4,TRBJ1-2
TGTGCCAGCAGGCAAGGGGTAAAAGAGACCCAGTACTTC,CASRQGVKETQYF,-,-,TRBV27,TRBJ2-5
TGCGCCAGCAGCTGGGGACAGGGGACAGACACCATATATTTT,CASSWGQGTDTIYF,once,TRBD1,TRBV5-1,TRBJ1-3
TGTGCCAGCAGCCAGAGCGGGAGGGCCTTAAATGAGCAGTTCTTC,CASSQSGRALNEQFF,-,TRBD2,TRBV14,TRBJ2-1
TGCGCCAGCAGCCCGTCTGACGGATATGGCTACACCTTC,CASSPSDGYGYTF,many,-,TRBV5-1,TRBJ1-2
TGTGCCTGGAGAGGTGGGTCCGGGGCCAACGTCCTGACTTTC,CAWRGGSGANVLTF,-,-,TRBV30,TRBJ2-6
TGCAGCGTTGATCAGGGGCGGAAAGATACGCAGTATTTT,CSVDQGRKDTQYF,-,-,TRBV29-1,TRBJ2-3
TGCGCCAGCAGCTTGATGAATTTGGGCGGGCGCGAGACCCAGTACTTC,CASSLMNLGGRETQYF,few,-,TRBV5-1,TRBJ2-5
TGTGCCAGCAGCCAAGGTTTTTTGGCGAACCCGCAGTATTTT,CASSQGFLANPQYF,few,-,TRBV3-1,TRBJ2-3
TGCGCCAGCGCCCTCGGCGGAGGCACAGATACGCAGTATTTT,CASALGGGTDTQYF,few,-,TRBV5-1,TRBJ2-3
TGTGCCAGCAGCTTAGTTCCCGTGCGTGAGACCCAGTACTTC,CASSLVPVRETQYF,-,-,TRBV7-2,TRBJ2-5
TGTGCCAGCACCCTAGGGCCCTCTAGGCATGAGCAGTTCTTC,CASTLGPSRHEQFF,-,-,TRBV7-2,TRBJ2-1